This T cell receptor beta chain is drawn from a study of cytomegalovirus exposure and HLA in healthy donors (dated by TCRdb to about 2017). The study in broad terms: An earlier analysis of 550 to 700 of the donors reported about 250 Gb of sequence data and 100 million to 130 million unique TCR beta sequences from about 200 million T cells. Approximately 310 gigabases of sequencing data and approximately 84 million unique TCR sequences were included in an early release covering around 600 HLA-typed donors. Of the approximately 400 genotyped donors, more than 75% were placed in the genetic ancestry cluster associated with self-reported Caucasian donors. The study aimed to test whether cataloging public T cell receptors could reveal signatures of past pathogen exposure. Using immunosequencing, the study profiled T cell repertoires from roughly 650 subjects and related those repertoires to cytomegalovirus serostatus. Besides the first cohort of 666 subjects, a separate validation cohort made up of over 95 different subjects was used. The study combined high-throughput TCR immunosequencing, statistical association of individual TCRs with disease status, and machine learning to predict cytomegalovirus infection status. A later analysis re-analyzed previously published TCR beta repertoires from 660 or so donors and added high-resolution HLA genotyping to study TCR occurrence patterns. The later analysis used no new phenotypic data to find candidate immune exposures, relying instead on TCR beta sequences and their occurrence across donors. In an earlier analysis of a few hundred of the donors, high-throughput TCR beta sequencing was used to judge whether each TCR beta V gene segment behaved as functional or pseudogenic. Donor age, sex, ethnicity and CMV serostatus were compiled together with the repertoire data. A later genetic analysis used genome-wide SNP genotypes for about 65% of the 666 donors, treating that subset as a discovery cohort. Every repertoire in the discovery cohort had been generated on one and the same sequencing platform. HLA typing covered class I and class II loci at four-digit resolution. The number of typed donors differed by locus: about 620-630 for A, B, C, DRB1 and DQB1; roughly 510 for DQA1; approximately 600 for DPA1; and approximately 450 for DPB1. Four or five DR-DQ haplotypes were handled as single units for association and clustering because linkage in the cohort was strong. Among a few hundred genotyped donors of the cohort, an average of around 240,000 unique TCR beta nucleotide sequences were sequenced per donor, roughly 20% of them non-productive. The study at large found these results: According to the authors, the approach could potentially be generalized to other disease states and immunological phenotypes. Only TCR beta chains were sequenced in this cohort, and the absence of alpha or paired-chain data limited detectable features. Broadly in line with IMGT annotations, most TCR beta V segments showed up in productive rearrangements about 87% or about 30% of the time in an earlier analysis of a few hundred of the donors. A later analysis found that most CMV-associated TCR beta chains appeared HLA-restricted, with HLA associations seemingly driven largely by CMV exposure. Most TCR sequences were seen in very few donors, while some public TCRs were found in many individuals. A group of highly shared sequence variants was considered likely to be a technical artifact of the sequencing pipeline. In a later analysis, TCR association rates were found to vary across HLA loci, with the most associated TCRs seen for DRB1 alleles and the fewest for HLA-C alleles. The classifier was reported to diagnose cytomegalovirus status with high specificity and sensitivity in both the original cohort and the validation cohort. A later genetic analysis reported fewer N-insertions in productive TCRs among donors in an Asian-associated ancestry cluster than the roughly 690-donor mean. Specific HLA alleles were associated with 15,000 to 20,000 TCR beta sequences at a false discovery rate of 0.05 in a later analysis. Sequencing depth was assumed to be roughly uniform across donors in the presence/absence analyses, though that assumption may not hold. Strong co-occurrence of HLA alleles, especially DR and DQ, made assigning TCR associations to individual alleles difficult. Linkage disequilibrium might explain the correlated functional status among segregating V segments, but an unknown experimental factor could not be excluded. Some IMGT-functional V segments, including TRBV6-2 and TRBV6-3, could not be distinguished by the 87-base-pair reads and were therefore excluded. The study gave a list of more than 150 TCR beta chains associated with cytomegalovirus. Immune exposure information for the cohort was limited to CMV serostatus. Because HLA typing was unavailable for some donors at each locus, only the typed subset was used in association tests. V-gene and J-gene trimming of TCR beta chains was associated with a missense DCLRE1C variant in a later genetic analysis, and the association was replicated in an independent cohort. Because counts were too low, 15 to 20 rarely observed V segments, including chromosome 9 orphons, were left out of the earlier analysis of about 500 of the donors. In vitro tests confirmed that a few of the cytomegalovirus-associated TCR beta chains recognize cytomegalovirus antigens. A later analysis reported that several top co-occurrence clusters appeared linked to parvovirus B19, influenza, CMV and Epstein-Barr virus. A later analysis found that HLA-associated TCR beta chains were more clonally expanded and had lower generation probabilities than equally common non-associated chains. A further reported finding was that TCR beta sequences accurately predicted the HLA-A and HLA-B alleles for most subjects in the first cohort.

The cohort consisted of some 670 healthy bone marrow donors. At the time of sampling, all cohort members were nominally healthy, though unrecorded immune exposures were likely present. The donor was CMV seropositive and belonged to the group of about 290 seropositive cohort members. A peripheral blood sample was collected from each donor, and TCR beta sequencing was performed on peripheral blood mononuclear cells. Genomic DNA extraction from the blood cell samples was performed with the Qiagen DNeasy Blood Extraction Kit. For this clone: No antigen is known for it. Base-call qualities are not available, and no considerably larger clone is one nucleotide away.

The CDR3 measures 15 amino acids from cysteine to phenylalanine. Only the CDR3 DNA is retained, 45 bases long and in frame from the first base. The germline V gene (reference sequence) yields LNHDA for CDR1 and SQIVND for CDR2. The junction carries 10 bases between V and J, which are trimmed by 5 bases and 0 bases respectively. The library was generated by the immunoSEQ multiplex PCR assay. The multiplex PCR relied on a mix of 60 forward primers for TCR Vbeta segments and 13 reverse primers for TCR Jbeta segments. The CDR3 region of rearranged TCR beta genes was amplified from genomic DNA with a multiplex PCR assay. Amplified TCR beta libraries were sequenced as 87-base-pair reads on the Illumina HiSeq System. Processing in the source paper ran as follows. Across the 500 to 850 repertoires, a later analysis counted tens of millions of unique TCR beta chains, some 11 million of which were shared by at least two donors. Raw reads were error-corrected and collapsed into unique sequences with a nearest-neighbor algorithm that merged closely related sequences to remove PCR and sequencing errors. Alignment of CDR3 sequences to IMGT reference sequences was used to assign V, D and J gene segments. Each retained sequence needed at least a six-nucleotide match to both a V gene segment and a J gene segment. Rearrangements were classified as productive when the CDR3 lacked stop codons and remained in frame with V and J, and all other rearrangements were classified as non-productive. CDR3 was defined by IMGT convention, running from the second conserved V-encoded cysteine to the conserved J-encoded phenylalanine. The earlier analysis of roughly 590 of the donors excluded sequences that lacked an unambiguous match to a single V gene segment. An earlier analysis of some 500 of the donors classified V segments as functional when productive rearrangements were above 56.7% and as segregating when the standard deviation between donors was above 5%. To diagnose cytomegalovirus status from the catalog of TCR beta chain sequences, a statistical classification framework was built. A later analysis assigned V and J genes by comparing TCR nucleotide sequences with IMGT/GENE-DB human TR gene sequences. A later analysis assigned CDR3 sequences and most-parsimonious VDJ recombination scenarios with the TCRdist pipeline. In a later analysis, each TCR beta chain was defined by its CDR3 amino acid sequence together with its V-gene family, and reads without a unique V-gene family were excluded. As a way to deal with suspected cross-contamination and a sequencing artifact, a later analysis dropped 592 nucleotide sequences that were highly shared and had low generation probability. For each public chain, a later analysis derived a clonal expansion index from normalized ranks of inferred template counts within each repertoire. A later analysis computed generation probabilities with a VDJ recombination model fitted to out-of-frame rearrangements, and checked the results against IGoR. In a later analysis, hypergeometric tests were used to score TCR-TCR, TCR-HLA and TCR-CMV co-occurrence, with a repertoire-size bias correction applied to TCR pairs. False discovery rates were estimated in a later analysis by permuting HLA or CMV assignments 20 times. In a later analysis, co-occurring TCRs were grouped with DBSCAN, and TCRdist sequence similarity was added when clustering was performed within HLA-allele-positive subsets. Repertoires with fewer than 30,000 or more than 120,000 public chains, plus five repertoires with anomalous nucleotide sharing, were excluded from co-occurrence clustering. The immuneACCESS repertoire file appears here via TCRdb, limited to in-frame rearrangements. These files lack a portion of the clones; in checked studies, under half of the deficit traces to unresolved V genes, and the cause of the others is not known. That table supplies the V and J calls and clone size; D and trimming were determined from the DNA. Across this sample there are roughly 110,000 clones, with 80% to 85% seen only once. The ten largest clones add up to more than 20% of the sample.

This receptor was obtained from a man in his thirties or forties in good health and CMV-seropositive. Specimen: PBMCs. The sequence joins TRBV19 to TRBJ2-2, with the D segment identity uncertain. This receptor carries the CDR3 CASSPEIANTGELFF. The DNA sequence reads TGTGCCAGTAGTCCCGAGATAGCGAACACCGGGGAGCTGTTTTTT.